The clone carrying this T cell receptor (beta chain) has only a few counts. What it recognizes is unknown. J gave up 2 bases and V 7 bases, and 7 bases lay outside the gene matches. Per the germline V gene, CDR1 is MNHEY and CDR2 is SVGAGI. The CDR3 length is 14 residues. The source of the sample is a study of T cell responses to AZD1222 COVID-19 vaccine. Study-level points and caveats: Donors were chiefly white British, with a greater number of females, and clonal diversity was perhaps underestimated. Reports say nearly half of spike-specific TCRs go after unmutated variant regions.

Here immunoSEQ multiplex PCR was the method, and the copy in TCRdb shows in-frame clones only, minus some. Counted here are 50,000 to 75,000 clones, more than 70% occurring once; the ten biggest clones make up 11% to 15%. This TCR was recovered from an adult in good health. The rearrangement joins TRBV6-5 to TRBJ1-2, with TRBD1 matching 7 bases. The sequences come from peripheral blood, collected on day 0 of AZD1222 vaccination. The CDR3 loop is CASTRTGVNYGYTF. Here the CDR3 DNA reads TGTGCCAGCACCCGGACAGGAGTCAACTATGGCTACACCTTC.